The 6 T cell receptor beta chains listed next were all sequenced from one sample in a study of T cells expressing NK-cell markers. TCRdb re-called the 5' RACE reads; one entry per CDR3 protein, DNA not given. Its table lists about 740 distinct CDR3 sequences. What was sequenced was blood T cells: a sorted CD56 or NKG2C T cell subset, CD4+ or CD8+ T cells, or bulk PBMC T cells (not recorded which). These receptor sequences come from a man aged 18-69 years in good health.

The V gene is TRBV3-1, the J gene TRBJ2-7; with no DNA, the TCRdb D assignment of TRBD1 cannot be verified. Per germline, CDR1 LGHDT and CDR2 YNNKEL (reference sequence). The CDR3 covers 14 residues. CDR3 region: CASSHPGQSYEQYF.

This clonotype is deemed large (0.1 to 1%) by its frequency. The V and J genes are TRBV27 and TRBJ2-7; TCRdb's D gene call, TRBD1, goes unchecked for lack of DNA. In germline, CDR1 is MNHEY, CDR2 SMNVEV (reference sequence). The CDR3 has 17 residues. The CDR3 sequence: CASSPRYPYREDYEQYF.

The genes are TRBV12-3 or TRBV12-4 and TRBJ1-2; the D call of TRBD1 rests on TCRdb alone, since no DNA is present to check it. This CDR3 comprises 15 residues. The CDR3: CASSKTGGRFYGYTF.

This rearrangement joins TRBV2 to TRBJ1-1. CDR3 length equals 16 residues. The V gene's germline CDR1 is SNHLY and CDR2 FYNNEI. The CDR3 sequence: CASSDRWWGRGTEAFF.

This clonotype counts as medium-sized by frequency. The V gene is TRBV20-1, the J gene TRBJ2-7; the TCRdb D gene call, TRBD1, has no DNA to confirm it. CDR1 and CDR2 (germline): DFQATT, SNEGSKA (reference sequence). CDR3 size: 11 residues. CDR3 sequence: CSATTDYEQYF.

The chain recombines TRBV7-9 with TRBJ2-7; TCRdb calls TRBD2, which cannot be checked without DNA. There are 15 residues in the CDR3. Germline CDR1 reads SEHNR; CDR2 reads FQNEAQ (reference sequence). The CDR3 is CASSLGTSGPSEQYF.